The 9 T cell receptor beta chains reported below all come from one sample, sequenced in a study of T cells in Graves' hyperthyroidism and ophthalmopathy. RNA transcripts served as the template for amplifying TCR beta CDR3 regions. TCR CDR3 underwent first-round RT-PCR with the HTBI primer set. TCRdb independently ran MiXCR on the multiplex PCR reads; one entry per CDR3 protein. This sample has nearly 600,000 distinct CDR3 sequences, with roughly 13% found just once. The sequenced sample consisted of blood. These receptors all come from a woman in her twenties or thirties with Graves' hyperthyroidism that later progressed to Graves' ophthalmopathy.

The V call is TRBV19, the J call TRBJ1-6, with 7 bases identical to TRBD1. The CDR3 totals 13 residues. The V and J ends lost 8 bases and 9 bases, in that order; junction bases with no gene match: 7. Germline values: CDR1 LNHDA, CDR2 SQIVND (reference sequence). The CDR3 DNA reads TGTGCCAGTTCCGGGACAGTGGGTTCACCCCTCCACTTT. Translated: CASSGTVGSPLHF.

This chain joins TRBV19 and TRBJ2-7; 8 nucleotides line up with TRBD2. The length of the CDR3 is 18 residues. CDR1 is LNHDA and CDR2 is SQIVND in the germline V gene (reference sequence). J gave up 1 base and V 1 base, and 12 bases lay outside the gene matches. The CDR3 region is CASSIAGGGAHGSYEQYF. The CDR3 nucleotides are TGTGCCAGTAGTATAGCGGGAGGGGGAGCCCATGGGTCCTACGAGCAGTACTTC.

The chain joins TRBV11-2 to TRBJ2-5; a possible D gene is TRBD1 (6 bases). Deletions cut 2 bases from V and 5 bases from J, with 12 bases between. The CDR3 sequence is 14 residues long. CDR1 is SGHAT and CDR2 is FQNNGV in the germline V gene. The CDR3 DNA is TGTGCCAGCAGCTTATCAGGGGCCACGGAGACCCAGTACTTC. Translating it yields CASSLSGATETQYF.

At least ten counts were recorded for this clonotype. The rearrangement joins TRBV7-9 to TRBJ2-7; D is uncertain. Germline V gene data show CDR1 as SEHNR and CDR2 as FQNEAQ (reference sequence). V was shortened by 1 base and J by 0 bases, with 16 bases between the two germline ends. The CDR3 is made up of 17 amino acids. This chain's CDR3 is CASSLEGLRRHSYEQYF. The DNA of the CDR3 is TGTGCCAGCAGCTTAGAGGGTCTGCGGAGACACTCCTACGAGCAGTACTTC.

In regard to this clonotype: A much larger clone lies one base from this, so it may be a read error. This sequence joins TRBV30 and TRBJ1-4, with D unclear. Trimming pared 7 bases from V and 13 bases from J, leaving 16 bases between. The length of the CDR3 is 11 residues. Germline assignment: CDR1 GTSNPN and CDR2 SVGIG (reference sequence). As DNA, the CDR3 is TGTGCCTACCCACGGGGAGAGGGACTGTTTTTT. Its translation is CAYPRGEGLFF.

This clonotype appeared once. A read error is possible here, since a much larger clone lies one base away. The chain carries TRBV5-1 and TRBJ2-3; D remains ambiguous. CDR3 size: 15 residues. Germline values: CDR1 SGHRS, CDR2 YFSETQ. Trimming removed 3 bases at V and 3 bases at J, with 14 bases between. The CDR3 region is CASSSSVAATDTQYF. DNA for the CDR3: TGCGCCAGCAGCTCCTCCGTGGCCGCGACAGATACGCAGTATTTT.

This chain joins TRBV12-3 or TRBV12-4 and TRBJ2-2; a possible D gene is TRBD1 (6 bases). V lost 7 bases and J 4 bases, leaving 13 bases between the germline ends. The CDR3 sequence is 14 residues long. The CDR3 DNA sequence: TGTGCCAGCATCTCGGACAGACCCACCGGGGAGCTGTTTTTT. It codes for CASISDRPTGELFF.

V is TRBV5-1 and J is TRBJ1-5; 7 bases are a match to TRBD1. Germline lookup yields CDR1 SGHRS and CDR2 YFSETQ. The CDR3 extends over 16 amino acids. Losses at the gene ends were 2 bases for V and 0 bases for J; bases not matched to a gene: 5. The CDR3 spells CASSLSGTDSNQPQHF. The CDR3 DNA is TGCGCCAGCAGCTTATCCGGGACAGATAGCAATCAGCCCCAGCATTTT. The variable domain in full, with the rest retrieved from reference TRBV5-1 and TRBJ1-5, is KAGVTQTPRYLIKTRGQQVTLSCSPISGHRSVSWYQQTPGQGLQFLFEYFSETQRNKGNFPGRFSGRQFSNSRSEMNVSTLELGDSALYLCASSLSGTDSNQPQHFGDGTRLSIL.

This clonotype was found a few times. The V call is TRBV5-1, the J call TRBJ2-1, with D perhaps matching TRBD1 or TRBD2 (5 bases each). V was clipped by 5 bases and J by 2 bases, with 8 bases between them. CDR1 is SGHRS and CDR2 is YFSETQ in the germline V gene. This CDR3 is built from 13 residues. In DNA, the CDR3 is TGCGCCAGCAGGAGGGACCCCTACAATGAGCAGTTCTTC. It specifies CASRRDPYNEQFF.